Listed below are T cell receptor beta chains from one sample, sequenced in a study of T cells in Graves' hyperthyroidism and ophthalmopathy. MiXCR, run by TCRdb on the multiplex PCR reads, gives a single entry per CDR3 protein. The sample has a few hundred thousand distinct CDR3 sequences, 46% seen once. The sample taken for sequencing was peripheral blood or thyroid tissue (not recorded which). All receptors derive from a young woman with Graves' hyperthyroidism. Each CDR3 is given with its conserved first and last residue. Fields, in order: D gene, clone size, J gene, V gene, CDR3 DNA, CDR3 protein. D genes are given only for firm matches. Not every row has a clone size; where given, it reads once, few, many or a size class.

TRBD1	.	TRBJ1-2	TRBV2	TGTGCCAGCAGTGACAATTCTGGGACAGGGGGCCAAAACTATGGCTACACCTTC	CASSDNSGTGGQNYGYTF
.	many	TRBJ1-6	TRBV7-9	TGTGCCAGCAGGTTCGGGATTAATTCACCCCTCCACTTT	CASRFGINSPLHF
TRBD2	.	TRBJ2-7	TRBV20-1	TGCAGTGCTAGCGGGGGGATCCCCTACGAGCAGTACTTC	CSASGGIPYEQYF
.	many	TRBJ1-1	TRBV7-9	TGTGCCAGCAGCTCGGACAGCAAAGGTCATGAAGCTTTCTTT	CASSSDSKGHEAFF
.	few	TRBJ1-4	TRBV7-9	TGTGCCAGCAGCCTACGCGACGACATTGCAACTAATGAAAAACTGTTTTTT	CASSLRDDIATNEKLFF
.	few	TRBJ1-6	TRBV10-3	TGTGCCAGCAGTGACAGAAATAATTCACCCCTCCACTTT	CASSDRNNSPLHF
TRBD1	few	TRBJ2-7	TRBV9	TGTGCCAGCAGCGTAGCCGGGACAGGGTTAACCTACGAGCAGTACTTC	CASSVAGTGLTYEQYF
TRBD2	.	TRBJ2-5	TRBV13	TGTGCCACCCAGGGCGGGGGGCTGAAGACCCAGTACTTC	CATQGGGLKTQYF
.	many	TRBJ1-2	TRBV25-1	TGTGCCAGCAGTGAACTGGGGGCAGACGGTGGATACTATGGCTACACCTTC	CASSELGADGGYYGYTF
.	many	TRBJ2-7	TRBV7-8	TGTGCCAGCGCCCGCTCTCCCTCCCACGAGCAGTACTTC	CASARSPSHEQYF
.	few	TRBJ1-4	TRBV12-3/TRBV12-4	TGTGCCAGGCTGTGTTGGAAAAAACTGTTTTTT	CARLCWKKLFF
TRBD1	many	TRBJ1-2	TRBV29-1	TGCAGCGTTGCCCGGGACAGGGAAAACTATGGCTACACCTTC	CSVARDRENYGYTF
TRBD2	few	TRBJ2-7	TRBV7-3	TGTGCCAGCAGCCAAGAGAGGACTAGCTACGAGCAGTACTTC	CASSQERTSYEQYF
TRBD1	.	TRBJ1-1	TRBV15	TGTGCCACCAGCAGCACCGACAGGGCTCGAACTGAAGCTTTCTTT	CATSSTDRARTEAFF
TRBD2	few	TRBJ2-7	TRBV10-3	TGTGCCAGCAGTTCTAGCGGGAGGGCCAACGAGCAGTACTTC	CASSSSGRANEQYF
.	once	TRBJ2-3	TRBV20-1	TGCAGTGCTAGAGAGGCAGGCACAGATACGCAGTATTTT	CSAREAGTDTQYF
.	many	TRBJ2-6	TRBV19	TGTGCCAGTAGTACGGGGTACTCTGGGGCCAACGTCCTGACTTTC	CASSTGYSGANVLTF
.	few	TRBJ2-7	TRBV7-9	TGTGCCAGCAGCTTGGTGGTAGGTCCTACCTACGAGCAGTACTTC	CASSLVVGPTYEQYF
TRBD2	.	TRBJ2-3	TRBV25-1	TGTGCCAGCAGTGGAGGGACTAGCGGTCTTCCGACCGATACCCAGTATTTT	CASSGGTSGLPTDTQYF
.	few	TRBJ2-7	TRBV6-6	TGTGCCAGCAGTTACTCGCAGGTTTACGAGCAGTACTTC	CASSYSQVYEQYF
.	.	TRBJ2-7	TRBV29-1	TGCAGCGTTGAAACGAACACCGGGGAGCTGTACTTC	CSVETNTGELYF
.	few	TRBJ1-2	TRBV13	TGTGCCAGCAGCTCGATCTTGGACACAGGGTTTCATGGCTACACCTTC	CASSSILDTGFHGYTF
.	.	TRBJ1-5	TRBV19	TGTGCCTGGAGTGAGCGGGAAGGCAATCAGCCCCAGCATTTT	CAWSEREGNQPQHF
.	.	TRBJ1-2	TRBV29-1	TGCAGCCCCGCAGGGAAGGATGGCTACACCTTC	CSPAGKDGYTF
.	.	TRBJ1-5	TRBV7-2	TGTGCCAGCAGTGGGTGGGGGGGAAGACAGCCCCAGCATTTT	CASSGWGGRQPQHF
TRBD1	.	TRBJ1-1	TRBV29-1	TGCAGCATACCGGGACAGGGGAACACTGAAGCTTTCTTT	CSIPGQGNTEAFF
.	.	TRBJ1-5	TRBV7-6	TGTGCCAGCAGTCGGACAAGGGACAATCAGCCCCAGCATTTT	CASSRTRDNQPQHF
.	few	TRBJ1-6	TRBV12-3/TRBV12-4	TGTGCCAGCAGTTTAGGGGGGTCTTCACCCCTCCACTTT	CASSLGGSSPLHF